These 7 T cell receptor beta chains originate from one sample sequenced in a study of regulatory T cells in long-lasting Graves disease. Time point described: newly diagnosed GD, antithyroid drugs for less than 3 months. Scientists built the TCR library using RNA that was extracted from PBMCs. TCR beta libraries were built with iRepertoire HTBI primers and Arm-PCR of CDR3 regions. TCRdb called the multiplex PCR reads again in MiXCR, with one record for every CDR3 protein. This repertoire shows a few hundred thousand distinct CDR3 sequences, 15% to 20% found once; its top ten account for over 20%. These records were also assigned to another study, of T cells in Graves' hyperthyroidism and ophthalmopathy.

The sample was peripheral blood mononuclear cells (PBMCs), taken at new diagnosis, from a patient treated with antithyroid drugs. The source of these receptors is a woman in her late teens or twenties with Graves disease.

V usage is TRBV7-9 and J usage is TRBJ2-3; 10 positions match TRBD2. This CDR3 spans 16 amino acids. Germline assignment: CDR1 SEHNR and CDR2 FQNEAQ (reference sequence). Unmatched junction bases numbered 9, after V lost 5 bases and J lost 4 bases. CDR3 protein: CASSQSSGRTSDTQYF. The CDR3 region has the DNA TGTGCCAGCAGCCAGTCTAGCGGGAGAACCTCAGATACGCAGTATTTT.

This clonotype was detected many times. The chain is built from TRBV5-6 and TRBJ1-2; 8 nucleotides match TRBD1. Germline CDR1 SGHDT, CDR2 YYEEEE. V trimming: 4 bases; J trimming: 4 bases; junction bases outside the gene matches: 0. The CDR3 consists of 12 residues. CDR3 in DNA: TGTGCCAGCAGCACAGGGGGCTATGGCTACACCTTC. This sequence encodes CASSTGGYGYTF.

This clonotype occurred many times. V is TRBV6-5 and J is TRBJ2-7; D unresolved. The CDR3 is 15 residues long. Trimming took 0 bases from V and 3 from J, leaving 12 bases between them. Germline V CDR1 and CDR2: MNHEY, SVGAGI. In nucleotides, the CDR3 is TGTGCCAGCAGTTACTCGCGGTATGCCCACTACGAGCAGTACTTC. Encoded protein: CASSYSRYAHYEQYF.

Only a few counts were recorded for this clonotype. The chain recombines TRBV28 with TRBJ2-2; 8 bases map to TRBD1. CDR1 and CDR2 (germline): MDHEN, SYDVKM. This CDR3 is 18 amino acids long. After removal of 3 bases from V and 7 bases from J, the junction contained 16 bases not matched to a gene. CDR3 nucleotide sequence: TGTGCCAGCAGTTTCGGCACCCTGGACAGGGTAAAGAACGGGGAGCTGTTTTTT. Translated, it gives CASSFGTLDRVKNGELFF.

The chain couples TRBV5-5 to TRBJ2-6; no firm D call. Germline CDR1 SGHKS, CDR2 YYEKEE (reference sequence). This CDR3 contains 14 residues. Trimming took off 4 bases at V and 4 bases at J, with 9 bases between the two ends. This CDR3 reads CASSPDTGANVLTF. The CDR3 coding sequence is TGTGCCAGCAGCCCCGACACCGGGGCCAACGTCCTGACTTTC. The full variable domain, with the rest looked up from reference TRBV5-5 and TRBJ2-6, is DAGVTQSPTHLIKTRGQQVTLRCSPISGHKSVSWYQQVLGQGPQFIFQYYEKEERGRGNFPDRFSARQFPNYSSELNVNALLLGDSALYLCASSPDTGANVLTFGAGSRLTVL.

V gene TRBV19 combines with J gene TRBJ2-1, with 8 bases lining up with TRBD1. In germline, CDR1 is LNHDA, CDR2 SQIVND (reference sequence). CDR3 size: 13 residues. The trim removed 6 bases at V and 8 bases at J, leaving 6 bases unmatched. The CDR3 region is CASSRTTGDEQFF. CDR3 in DNA: TGTGCCAGTAGCCGGACGACAGGGGATGAGCAGTTCTTC.

The chain recombines TRBV11-2 with TRBJ2-7; 8 positions agree with TRBD2. J was trimmed by 7 bases and V by 1 base; bases with no gene match: 6. This CDR3 comprises 14 residues. CDR1 and CDR2 (germline): SGHAT, FQNNGV. The CDR3 DNA follows: TGTGCCAGCAGCTTAGCGGGGGGGGCGGGAGAGCAGTACTTC. It specifies CASSLAGGAGEQYF.